This T cell receptor (beta chain) originates from a study of cytomegalovirus exposure and HLA in healthy donors. In the study overall: Caucasian-associated ancestry cluster membership applied to approximately 81% of 398 genotyped donors.

Primers for the PCR totalled 60 Vbeta and 13 Jbeta. Sequencing was performed with immunoSEQ multiplex PCR; in TCRdb, only in-frame clones are kept and a portion is missing. The ten most abundant clones cover around 3.5% of a sample with tens of thousands of clones. V lost 5 bases to trimming and J lost 2 bases, with 15 bases between them. Germline loops: CDR1 GTSNPN, CDR2 SVGIG (reference sequence). The CDR3 loop spans 14 amino acids. The chain carries TRBV30 and TRBJ2-5, with a tentative D call TRBD2 (6 bases). The TCR was taken from a man aged 40-49 years in good health and CMV-seronegative. Material for sequencing was PBMCs. The CDR3 is CAWEWPSAQETQYF. The CDR3 DNA follows: TGTGCCTGGGAGTGGCCTAGCGCACAAGAGACCCAGTACTTC.